Included here is one TCR beta chain sequence, with context. Its antigen is unknown. This specimen belongs to a study of CD8+CD57+ T cells in acquired aplastic anemia. Profiles of TCR beta VDJ and CDR3 were generated from a genomic DNA template. TCRdb independently ran MiXCR on the reads; one entry per CDR3 protein. The sample includes around 220,000 distinct CDR3 sequences, almost 50% seen only once; the top ten take roughly 21%. CDR1 and CDR2 from the germline V gene are DFQATT and SNEGSKA (reference sequence). The length of the CDR3 is 14 residues. Trimming removed 0 bases from V and 5 bases from J, with 12 bases in between. Sequencing was done on patients that had shown CD8+CD57+ cell expansion by flow cytometry. Overall study results and limits: Sharing between patients and controls was observed for twenty-nine CD8+ CDR3 sequences.

The rearrangement joins TRBV20-1 to TRBJ2-3, with a possible D match to TRBD2 (6 bases). Specimen: sorted CD4+, CD8+, or CD8+CD57+ T cells (not recorded which) from PBMCs. The sequence was obtained from a human donor with aplastic anemia. CDR3 in DNA: TGCAGTGCTAGAGAGGAGGGGCGGGGAGATACGCAGTATTTT. It yields the protein CSAREEGRGDTQYF.